These 25 T cell receptor beta chains were sequenced from one sample in a study of CD8+CD57+ T cells in acquired aplastic anemia. The TCR beta profiling, which covered VDJ combination and CDR3 sequence, was carried out using genomic DNA as the template. From the reads, TCRdb called clonotypes with MiXCR, one entry per CDR3 protein. The sample holds about 290,000 distinct CDR3 sequences, approximately 58% seen once. It was patients with CD8+CD57+ cell expansion by flow cytometry who were chosen for sequencing. Material: sorted CD4+, CD8+, or CD8+CD57+ T cells (not recorded which) from PBMCs. These receptors originate from a human donor with aplastic anemia.

This clonotype appeared a few times. The chain has TRBV7-6 and TRBJ2-5, with D tentatively TRBD2 (5 bases). V was cut by 4 bases and J by 5 bases, with 11 bases left in between. Germline CDR1 reads SGHVS; CDR2 reads FNYEAQ. This CDR3 spans 13 amino acids. The CDR3 here is CASSSGLIETQYF. The CDR3 DNA reads TGTGCCAGCAGCTCTGGACTTATTGAGACCCAGTACTTC.

V and J are TRBV7-9 and TRBJ1-3; D unresolved. Between the trimmed V and J ends, which lost 1 base and 2 bases, there was a span of 6 bases. The CDR3 length is 14 residues. From germline, CDR1 is SEHNR and CDR2 FQNEAQ (reference sequence). The CDR3 DNA is TGTGCCAGCAGCTTAGGGGCCACTGGAAACACCATATATTTT. Its translation: CASSLGATGNTIYF.

This clonotype was observed many times. The CDR3 is CASRNSGTELYGYTF. The CDR3 nucleotides are TGTGCCAGCAGGAACTCCGGGACAGAACTCTATGGCTACACCTTC. The chain is built from TRBV2 and TRBJ1-2; TRBD1 agrees at 7 bases. Germline-derived CDR1 and CDR2 are SNHLY and FYNNEI. After removal of 6 bases from V and 4 bases from J, the junction contained 11 bases not matched to a gene. The CDR3 runs 15 residues. Based on the CDR3 plus reference TRBV2 and TRBJ1-2, the full variable domain is EPEVTQTPSHQVTQMGQEVILRCVPISNHLYFYWYRQILGQKVEFLVSFYNNEISEKSEIFDDQFSVERPDGSNFTLKIRSTKLEDSAMYFCASRNSGTELYGYTFGSGTRLTVV.

In this sample, this clonotype turned up many times. V usage is TRBV12-3 or TRBV12-4 and J usage is TRBJ2-7, with 7 bases identical to TRBD1. The CDR3 contains 14 residues. The V and J ends lost 2 bases and 5 bases, in that order; junction bases with no gene match: 6. CDR3 in amino acids: CASSLRDSYDEQYF. The DNA for the CDR3 is TGTGCCAGCAGTTTAAGGGACAGTTATGACGAGCAGTACTTC.

This chain links TRBV9 with TRBJ2-7; D is possibly TRBD2 (5 bases). V was shortened by 0 bases and J by 2 bases, with 9 bases between the two germline ends. Germline V gene data show CDR1 as SGDLS and CDR2 as YYNGEE. This CDR3 spans 14 amino acids. The CDR3 DNA follows: TGTGCCAGCAGCGTAGGGACTGTAACCTACGAGCAGTACTTC. As protein: CASSVGTVTYEQYF.

The chain is built from TRBV7-9 and TRBJ2-3, with 8 positions matching TRBD2. Germline lookup yields CDR1 SEHNR and CDR2 FQNEAQ (reference sequence). The ends lost 5 bases at V and 0 bases at J; junction bases unmatched: 10. The CDR3 contains 17 residues. This CDR3 reads CASSPRPTSASTDTQYF. The CDR3 DNA is TGTGCCAGCAGCCCAAGACCGACTAGCGCTAGCACAGATACGCAGTATTTT.

This clonotype was counted once. A read error is likely, as this CDR3 ends without the conserved phenylalanine or tryptophan. V gene TRBV2 combines with J gene TRBJ1-1; D remains unclear. The CDR3 runs 14 residues. Germline V gene sequence: CDR1 SNHLY, CDR2 FYNNEI. The ends were cut back, 3 bases at V and 5 bases at J, with 13 bases in the middle. In DNA, the CDR3 is TGTGCCAGCAGTGAGCGTCGCAGTTTAACTGAAGCTTTCCTT. Amino acids: CASSERRSLTEAFL.

The table lists this clonotype with many counts. Here the CDR3 DNA reads TGTGCCAGCAGCTTAGCTAGCGGGAGGACAGATACGCAGTATTTT. It translates to CASSLASGRTDTQYF. The chain recombines TRBV7-9 with TRBJ2-3, with 10 bases matching TRBD2. V lost 0 bases, J lost 3 bases, and 0 bases stayed unmatched. The length of the CDR3 is 15 residues. Germline CDR1 is SEHNR and CDR2 is FQNEAQ (reference sequence). The entire variable domain, with the rest obtained from reference TRBV7-9 and TRBJ2-3, is as follows: DTGVSQNPRHKITKRGQNVTFRCDPISEHNRLYWYRQTLGQGPEFLTYFQNEAQLEKSRLLSDRFSAERPKGSFSTLEIQRTEQGDSAMYLCASSLASGRTDTQYFGPGTRLTVL.

This clonotype was detected ten times or more. The rearrangement links TRBV7-7 to TRBJ2-1; D unresolved. Between the trimmed V and J ends, which lost 5 bases and 7 bases, there was a span of 12 bases. This CDR3 comprises 13 residues. The V gene's germline CDR1 is SSHAT and CDR2 FNYEAQ (reference sequence). CDR3: CASSPGPVNEQFF. CDR3 coding DNA: TGTGCCAGCAGCCCAGGCCCTGTGAATGAGCAGTTCTTC.

This clonotype was counted between two and nine times. The chain carries TRBV5-1 and TRBJ2-7; 7 bases match TRBD2. The V gene end was trimmed by 4 bases and the J gene end by 3 bases; junction bases not matched to a gene: 10. CDR1 and CDR2 (germline): SGHRS, YFSETQ. The CDR3 is made up of 15 amino acids. CDR3 sequence reads: CASSRGVAGVYEQYF. The CDR3 bases are TGCGCCAGCAGCCGGGGGGTAGCGGGTGTCTACGAGCAGTACTTC.

The rearrangement joins TRBV5-1 to TRBJ2-6; tentative D call: TRBD2 (5 bases). The CDR3 is made up of 17 amino acids. Germline V lookup: CDR1 SGHRS, CDR2 YFSETQ. V was cut by 0 bases and J by 4 bases, with 14 bases left in between. The CDR3 coding sequence is TGCGCCAGCAGCTTGGCGTCAGGAGTAGCGGGGGCCAACGTCCTGACTTTC. Encoded protein: CASSLASGVAGANVLTF. The full variable domain, in which reference TRBV5-1 and TRBJ2-6 provide the parts outside the CDR3, is KAGVTQTPRYLIKTRGQQVTLSCSPISGHRSVSWYQQTPGQGLQFLFEYFSETQRNKGNFPGRFSGRQFSNSRSEMNVSTLELGDSALYLCASSLASGVAGANVLTFGAGSRLTVL.

This chain joins TRBV19 and TRBJ1-2; D call uncertain. This CDR3 contains 11 residues. Germline CDR1 LNHDA, CDR2 SQIVND (reference sequence). Trimming removed 6 bases at V and 9 bases at J, with 11 bases between. The CDR3 is CASSAAGSYTF. The DNA of the CDR3 is TGTGCCAGTAGCGCAGCGGGTAGCTACACCTTC.

V and J are TRBV19 and TRBJ1-1; D unresolved. Trimming shortened V by 9 bases and J by 4 bases, and 18 bases separated the two germline ends. The CDR3 covers 14 residues. The germline V gene encodes CDR1 LNHDA and CDR2 SQIVND (reference sequence). The CDR3 here is CASSLWGEGTEAFF. CDR3 in DNA: TGTGCCAGCAGTCTGTGGGGAGAAGGCACTGAAGCTTTCTTT.

This sequence joins TRBV15 and TRBJ2-1; tentatively, D is TRBD1 (6 bases). Trimming removed 5 bases from V and 6 bases from J, with 17 bases in between. Germline lookup yields CDR1 LNHNV and CDR2 YYDKDF (reference sequence). This CDR3 spans 15 amino acids. The CDR3 spells CATSVQGKQLNEQFF. DNA for the CDR3: TGTGCCACCAGCGTCCAGGGGAAACAACTCAATGAGCAGTTCTTC.

The chain has TRBV3-1 and TRBJ2-5; TRBD1 is a possible D gene (6 bases). Deletions cut 0 bases from V and 7 bases from J, with 6 bases between. Looked up from germline, CDR1 is LGHDT and CDR2 is YNNKEL (reference sequence). There are 12 residues in the CDR3. The CDR3 nucleotides read TGTGCCAGCAGCCAAGACAGGGGGACCCAGTACTTC. Its protein product is CASSQDRGTQYF.

In nucleotides, the CDR3 is TGTGCCAGCAGTGATGCGGCAGGGGATCCCTATGGCTACACCTTC. This encodes CASSDAAGDPYGYTF. V is TRBV2 and J is TRBJ1-2; perhaps TRBD1 as D (6 bases). This CDR3 has 15 residues. CDR1 and CDR2 from the germline V gene are SNHLY and FYNNEI. Trimming took off 3 bases at V and 4 bases at J, with 15 bases between the two ends.

Regarding this clonotype: At one of its ends the junction is not consistent with the germline gene, which may arise from a read error. The chain carries TRBV12-3 or TRBV12-4 and TRBJ2-7; D ambiguous. The CDR3 has 13 amino acids. This CDR3 reads CASNLTPPGEQYF. DNA of the CDR3: TGTGCCAGCAATTTAACCCCCCCCGGCGAGCAGTACTTC.

This chain uses TRBV20-1 with TRBJ2-5; the D call may be TRBD1 or TRBD2 (6 bases each). The CDR3 consists of 14 residues. Trimming took 6 bases from V and 4 from J, leaving 18 bases between them. CDR1 is DFQATT and CDR2 is SNEGSKA in the germline V gene (reference sequence). The CDR3 DNA sequence: TGCAGTGCCATTATACACGGGGGCCCAGAGACCCAGTACTTC. As protein: CSAIIHGGPETQYF.

The chain carries TRBV20-1 and TRBJ2-5; D gene unclear. Germline-derived CDR1 and CDR2 are DFQATT and SNEGSKA (reference sequence). The CDR3 length is 13 residues. The CDR3 DNA reads as TGCAGCGTCAGTAGTAACCTAGGGGAGACCCAGTACTTC. The encoded protein is CSVSSNLGETQYF.

This clonotype was detected only a few times. This rearrangement joins TRBV2 to TRBJ2-7; TRBD2 matches at 7 bases. Germline trimming cut 9 bases from V and 2 bases from J; bases unmatched to any gene: 7. Germline V gene data show CDR1 as SNHLY and CDR2 as FYNNEI. The CDR3 runs 13 residues. CDR3 DNA sequence: TGTGCCAGGAGCGGGGTAGGACCCTACGAGCAGTACTTC. This sequence encodes CARSGVGPYEQYF.

This clonotype was picked up many times. The V call is TRBV3-1, the J call TRBJ1-6; weak D call: TRBD1 (5 bases). Trimming removed 1 base at V and 19 bases at J, with 17 bases between. The V gene's germline CDR1 is LGHDT and CDR2 YNNKEL (reference sequence). The CDR3 totals 13 residues. In nucleotides, the CDR3 is TGTGCCAGCAGCCAAGGTCCAGGGAGGTCAGCTCACTTT. Protein product: CASSQGPGRSAHF.

Concerning this clonotype: Mismatch with germline at one junction end may stem from a read error. This chain joins TRBV20-1 and TRBJ2-7; possible D gene TRBD2, 5 bases. Germline CDR1 DFQATT, CDR2 SNEGSKA (reference sequence). The CDR3 runs 12 residues. The DNA for the CDR3 is TGCAGCGCTAGAGGGCGAACCTACGAGCAGTACTTC. Protein sequence: CSARGRTYEQYF.

The chain combines TRBV10-1 with TRBJ1-6; D unclear. The germline CDR1 and CDR2 sequences are WNHNN and SYGVQD (reference sequence). The CDR3 spans 13 residues. Trimming pared 9 bases from V and 9 bases from J, leaving 15 bases between. The CDR3 DNA reads TGCGCCAGGGTCCTGAAGATTGGTTCACCCCTCCACTTT. This sequence encodes CARVLKIGSPLHF.

This chain joins TRBV20-1 and TRBJ2-7; D possibly corresponds to TRBD1 (6 bases). Germline CDR1 DFQATT, CDR2 SNEGSKA (reference sequence). The CDR3 runs 14 residues. V was clipped by 0 bases and J by 4 bases, with 13 bases between them. CDR3: CSARETGGVYEQYF. The CDR3 DNA sequence: TGCAGTGCTAGAGAGACAGGCGGTGTTTACGAGCAGTACTTC.

The genes are TRBV29-1 and TRBJ2-3; D is unresolved. This CDR3 spans 13 amino acids. The germline gives CDR1 SQVTM, CDR2 ANQGSEA. V lost 4 bases to trimming and J lost 4 bases, with 12 bases between them. The CDR3: CSVGYLRADTQYF. The CDR3 nucleotides read TGCAGCGTTGGGTATCTCAGAGCAGATACGCAGTATTTT.